This T cell receptor beta chain is from a study of regulatory T cells in long-lasting Graves disease. Study information: Graves' cases, newly diagnosed, had used antithyroid drugs under 3 months.

Time point defined: newly diagnosed GD, antithyroid drugs for less than 3 months. PBMC-derived RNA was used for the TCR library. Through Arm-PCR of CDR3 regions and iRepertoire HTBI primers, TCR beta libraries were built. From the multiplex PCR reads, TCRdb called clonotypes with MiXCR, one entry per CDR3 protein. This table holds 450,000 to 650,000 distinct CDR3 sequences, roughly 15% found once. The CDR3 runs to 13 residues. Germline loops: CDR1 SGHVS, CDR2 FNYEAQ. V gave up 5 bases and J gave up 10 bases, with 12 bases separating them. This clonotype was counted between two and nine times. These data were also reused for a study on T cells in Graves' hyperthyroidism and ophthalmopathy.

Specimen: peripheral blood mononuclear cells (PBMCs), collected at new diagnosis, from a patient treated with antithyroid drugs. The chain links TRBV7-6 to TRBJ1-6, with D perhaps matching TRBD1 (5 bases). The clonotype was recovered from a middle-aged woman with Graves disease. This chain's CDR3 is CASSRGGGSPLHF. CDR3 DNA sequence: TGTGCCAGCAGCCGGGGCGGTGGGTCACCCCTCCACTTT.